A single T cell receptor beta chain is shown here with its context. Which antigen it targets is not known. The CDR3 runs 17 amino acids, cysteine and phenylalanine included. The only DNA kept is the CDR3, 51 bases in frame from the first base. V is pared back by 4 bases and J by 1 base, with 17 bases lying between the germline termini. Via the germline V gene (reference sequence), CDR1 is LNHDA and CDR2 SQIVND. The entry originates in a study of cytomegalovirus exposure and HLA in healthy donors (dated by TCRdb to 2017 to 2019). For context, the study as a whole: In an earlier analysis of several hundred of the donors, 276 Gb of sequence data and 95 million to 130 million unique TCR beta sequences from about 179 million T cells were reported. Donor age, sex, ethnicity and CMV serostatus were collected together with the repertoire data. A separate validation cohort of some 130 different subjects was used in addition to the 666-subject first cohort. The number of typed donors differed by locus: roughly 620-630 for A, B, C, DRB1 and DQB1; 500 to 550 for DQA1; 606 for DPA1; and some 450 for DPB1. Among 300 to 500 genotyped donors of the cohort, an average of about 220,000 unique TCR beta nucleotide sequences was sequenced per donor, of which 15% to 20% were non-productive. Using immunosequencing, the study profiled T cell repertoires from around 670 subjects and related those repertoires to cytomegalovirus serostatus. All discovery cohort repertoires had been generated on a single sequencing platform. Rather than drawing on any new phenotypic data, the later analysis identified candidate immune exposures from TCR beta sequences and the way those sequences occurred across donors. The study was designed to test whether signatures of past pathogen exposure could be identified by cataloging public T cell receptors. In a later analysis, previously published TCR beta repertoires from several hundred donors were re-analyzed and high-resolution HLA genotyping was added so that TCR occurrence patterns could be studied. Class I and class II HLA loci were covered by the typing at four-digit resolution. An earlier analysis of some 500 of the donors applied high-throughput TCR beta sequencing to assess whether each TCR beta V gene segment acted as functional or pseudogenic. An early release covering around 630 HLA-typed donors comprised around 300 gigabases of sequencing data and around 80 million unique TCR sequences. A later genetic analysis used genome-wide SNP genotypes for about three fifths of the 666 donors, treating that subset as a discovery cohort. Because of strong linkage in the cohort, four to six DR-DQ haplotypes were treated as single units for association and clustering. Among the roughly 380 genotyped donors, under 90% belonged to the genetic ancestry cluster associated with self-reported Caucasian donors. High-throughput TCR immunosequencing, statistical association of individual TCRs with disease status, and machine learning were combined to predict cytomegalovirus infection status.

The paper's findings and limits, for the study overall: In both the original and validation cohorts, the classifier was reported to diagnose cytomegalovirus status with high specificity and sensitivity. Roughly 17 rarely observed V segments, including chromosome 9 orphons, were excluded from the earlier analysis of approximately 500 of the donors because counts were too low. A later analysis reported that several top co-occurrence clusters appeared linked to parvovirus B19, influenza, CMV and Epstein-Barr virus. According to a later genetic analysis, donors in an Asian-associated ancestry cluster had fewer N-insertions in productive TCRs than the roughly 670-donor mean. The study listed 170 or so TCR beta chains as associated with cytomegalovirus. Because some donors lacked HLA typing at each locus, the association tests relied only on the typed subset. In a later genetic analysis, a missense DCLRE1C variant was associated with V-gene and J-gene trimming of TCR beta chains, and the association was replicated in an independent cohort. A few of the identified cytomegalovirus-associated TCR beta chains were confirmed in vitro to be specific for cytomegalovirus antigens. In this cohort, only TCR beta chains were sequenced, and detectable features were limited by the absence of alpha or paired-chain data. The sequencing pipeline was judged likely to have produced a cluster of highly shared sequence variants as a technical artifact. A later analysis associated 16,951 TCR beta sequences with specific HLA alleles at a false discovery rate of 0.05. In an earlier analysis of some 550 of the donors, most TCR beta V segments were observed in productive rearrangements about 87% or about 30% of the time, broadly matching IMGT annotations. Strong co-occurrence of HLA alleles, especially DR and DQ, made assigning TCR associations to individual alleles difficult. According to the authors, the approach could potentially be generalized to other disease states and immunological phenotypes. In a later analysis, HLA-associated TCR beta chains showed more clonal expansion and lower generation probabilities than non-associated chains that were equally common. Roughly uniform sequencing depth across donors was assumed in presence/absence analyses, although this assumption may not hold. Immune exposure information for the cohort was limited to CMV serostatus. Linkage disequilibrium might explain the correlated functional status among segregating V segments, but an unknown experimental factor could not be excluded. In a later analysis, TCR association rates were found to vary across HLA loci, with the most associated TCRs seen for DRB1 alleles and the fewest for HLA-C alleles. In a later analysis, most CMV-associated TCR beta chains were found to appear HLA-restricted, with HLA associations seemingly driven largely by CMV exposure. A further reported finding was that TCR beta sequences accurately predicted the HLA-A and HLA-B alleles for most subjects in the first cohort. Most TCR sequences were seen in very few donors, while some public TCRs were found in many individuals. The 87-base-pair reads could not distinguish some IMGT-functional V segments, including TRBV6-2 and TRBV6-3, so those segments were excluded.

The library was prepared using the immunoSEQ multiplex PCR assay. For the multiplex PCR, a mixture combining 60 forward primers for TCR Vbeta segments and 13 reverse primers for TCR Jbeta segments was used. A multiplex PCR assay on genomic DNA amplified the CDR3 region of rearranged TCR beta genes. The amplified TCR beta libraries were sequenced on the Illumina HiSeq System as 87-base-pair reads. For the original study's pipeline: A later analysis tallied 80 million to 95 million unique TCR beta chains across the 660 or so repertoires, and around 10 million of those chains were shared by two or more donors. Raw reads were error-corrected and collapsed into unique sequences with a nearest-neighbor algorithm that merged closely related sequences to remove PCR and sequencing errors. V, D and J gene segments were assigned by aligning CDR3 sequences to IMGT reference sequences. Each retained sequence needed at least a six-nucleotide match to both a V gene segment and a J gene segment. Rearrangements were classified as productive when the CDR3 lacked stop codons and remained in frame with V and J, and all other rearrangements were classified as non-productive. Following IMGT convention, CDR3 was defined as the stretch from the second conserved V-encoded cysteine to the conserved J-encoded phenylalanine. In an earlier analysis of around 570 of the donors, sequences lacking an unambiguous match to a single V gene segment were excluded. An earlier analysis of several hundred of the donors called V segments functional above 56.7% productive rearrangements and segregating when the between-donor standard deviation exceeded 5%. A statistical classification framework was built for diagnosing cytomegalovirus status from the catalog of TCR beta chain sequences. A later analysis assigned V and J genes by comparing TCR nucleotide sequences with IMGT/GENE-DB human TR gene sequences. A later analysis assigned CDR3 sequences and most-parsimonious VDJ recombination scenarios with the TCRdist pipeline. In a later analysis, each TCR beta chain was defined by its CDR3 amino acid sequence together with its V-gene family, and reads lacking a unique V-gene family were excluded. To address suspected cross-contamination and a sequencing artifact, a later analysis removed 592 highly shared, low-generation-probability nucleotide sequences. In a later analysis, a clonal expansion index was calculated for each public chain from normalized within-repertoire ranks of inferred template counts. In a later analysis, generation probabilities were computed using a VDJ recombination model fitted to out-of-frame rearrangements, and the results were checked against IGoR. Hypergeometric tests were used in a later analysis to score TCR-TCR, TCR-HLA and TCR-CMV co-occurrence, with a repertoire-size bias correction applied to the TCR pairs. In a later analysis, false discovery rates were estimated by permuting HLA or CMV assignments 20 times. In a later analysis, co-occurring TCRs were grouped with DBSCAN, and TCRdist sequence similarity was added when clustering was performed within HLA-allele-positive subsets. Co-occurrence clustering excluded repertoires with fewer than 30,000 or more than 120,000 public chains, plus five with anomalous nucleotide sharing. TCRdb obtained this table from immuneACCESS and retained in-frame rearrangements with V and J assigned. These tables miss some clones; where compared with another copy, unresolved V genes account for less than half of the shortfall, and the remainder is unexplained. The V and J calls and clone size come from that table; D and trimming were worked out from the DNA. For this sample, the table gives roughly 71,000 clones. The ten largest clones capture over 4% of the sample.

The cohort was made up of 666 healthy bone marrow donors. At the time of sampling, every cohort member was nominally healthy, though immune exposures that went unrecorded were likely present. The donor tested CMV seropositive and was one of the 289 seropositive cohort members. A peripheral blood sample was provided by each donor, and peripheral blood mononuclear cells were used for TCR beta sequencing. The Qiagen DNeasy Blood Extraction Kit was used to extract genomic DNA from the blood cell samples. This receptor was obtained from a woman aged 40 to 49 in good health and CMV-seropositive. This receptor chain uses TRBV19 and TRBJ2-1; a tentative D match to TRBD1 spans 6 bases. Sequencing was performed on PBMCs. The nucleotide sequence is given as TGTGCCAGTAGTACATTACAGGGCTCAAGGTCCTACAATGAGCAGTTCTTC. Its protein reads: CASSTLQGSRSYNEQFF.